What follows are 18 T cell receptor beta chains derived from one specimen sequenced in a study of T cell clusters in autoimmune cytopenias. Some 39,000 genome equivalents of blood DNA were amplified for TRB. Multiplex touch-down PCR amplified TRB using TRB-A and TRB-B pools in one tube. TCRdb reprocessed the multiplex PCR reads; each CDR3 protein has one entry and no DNA is given. Its table lists approximately 5,500 distinct CDR3 sequences. These records were also assigned to another study, of T cell repertoires in aging, cancer and after chemotherapy.

The sequenced sample consisted of peripheral blood. These receptors all stem from a human donor in good health.

The chain has TRBV7-9 and TRBJ2-7; the TCRdb D gene call, TRBD1, has no DNA to confirm it. Germline V gene lookup returns CDR1 SEHNR and CDR2 FQNEAQ (reference sequence). The CDR3 loop spans 15 amino acids. The CDR3 is CASSLAQGQMVEQYF.

The chain uses TRBV7-2 and TRBJ2-7. Germline V lookup: CDR1 SGHTA, CDR2 FQGNSA. This CDR3 spans 14 amino acids. The CDR3 loop reads CASSLGGVKHEQYF.

Judged by frequency, this clonotype is medium-sized. This chain uses TRBV30 with TRBJ2-1; absent DNA, TCRdb's TRBD1 call cannot be checked. There are 12 residues in the CDR3. Per germline, CDR1 GTSNPN and CDR2 SVGIG (reference sequence). CDR3 amino acids: CAWSATGGGQFF.

The chain joins TRBV30 to TRBJ1-1. From germline, CDR1 is GTSNPN and CDR2 SVGIG (reference sequence). This CDR3 is built from 12 residues. The CDR3: CAWSAGGPEAFF.

The chain combines TRBV5-6 with TRBJ1-1; the TCRdb D gene call, TRBD1, has no DNA to confirm it. The CDR3 is 15 amino acids. CDR1 is SGHDT and CDR2 is YYEEEE in the germline V gene. CDR3 protein: CASSLAYRGSTEAFF.

The chain recombines TRBV27 with TRBJ1-5; TCRdb calls TRBD1, which cannot be checked without DNA. CDR3 length equals 14 residues. Germline-derived CDR1 and CDR2 are MNHEY and SMNVEV (reference sequence). This chain's CDR3 is CASSLGRGNQPQHF.

According to its frequency, this clonotype is large. The chain couples TRBV5-6 to TRBJ2-6. This CDR3 contains 17 residues. CDR1 and CDR2 from the germline V gene are SGHDT and YYEEEE. The CDR3 reads CASSLVGGDSGANVLTF.

This chain joins TRBV12-3 or TRBV12-4 and TRBJ1-3; with no DNA, the TCRdb D assignment of TRBD1 cannot be verified. The CDR3 runs to 14 residues. The CDR3 sequence is CASSLRGLGNTIYF.

This chain links TRBV27 with TRBJ1-1. Germline V gives CDR1 MNHEY, CDR2 SMNVEV (reference sequence). The length of the CDR3 is 14 residues. CDR3 amino acids: CASSSGWTGTEAFF.

The V gene is TRBV19, the J gene TRBJ1-1; TCRdb outputs TRBD1, but without DNA this stays unchecked. The germline gives CDR1 LNHDA, CDR2 SQIVND (reference sequence). The CDR3 loop spans 13 amino acids. The CDR3 here is CASNGQGASEAFF. Variable domain in full (rest from reference TRBV19 and TRBJ1-1): DGGITQSPKYLFRKEGQNVTLSCEQNLNHDAMYWYRQDPGQGLRLIYYSQIVNDFQKGDIAEGYSVSREKKESFPLTVTSAQKNPTAFYLCASNGQGASEAFFGQGTRLTVV.

This clonotype registers medium-sized (0.01 to 0.1%) by frequency. This chain uses TRBV5-5 with TRBJ2-5; TCRdb gives TRBD1 as the D gene, but with no DNA this cannot be confirmed. The CDR3 runs to 16 residues. Germline V gene data show CDR1 as SGHKS and CDR2 as YYEKEE (reference sequence). This chain's CDR3 is CASSSPVAGGYETQYF.

The chain employs TRBV19 and TRBJ1-2; TCRdb designates TRBD1, a call that cannot be tested without DNA. From germline, CDR1 is LNHDA and CDR2 SQIVND (reference sequence). The CDR3 contains 17 residues. CDR3 loop: CASSTPTGRLNNYGYTF. The entire variable domain, with the rest obtained from reference TRBV19 and TRBJ1-2, is as follows: DGGITQSPKYLFRKEGQNVTLSCEQNLNHDAMYWYRQDPGQGLRLIYYSQIVNDFQKGDIAEGYSVSREKKESFPLTVTSAQKNPTAFYLCASSTPTGRLNNYGYTFGSGTRLTVV.

J is TRBJ1-2 and V is TRBV19; TCRdb's D call, TRBD1, is unchecked because there is no DNA. The CDR3 runs 14 residues. The germline V gene encodes CDR1 LNHDA and CDR2 SQIVND (reference sequence). The CDR3: CASRATGADYGYTF.

This clonotype counts as large by frequency. CDR3 in amino acids: CASSYSGGGYEQYF. The rearrangement uses TRBV6-5 and TRBJ2-7; TCRdb's D call of TRBD1 is untestable without DNA. Germline V gene data show CDR1 as MNHEY and CDR2 as SVGAGI. The CDR3 loop spans 14 amino acids.

J is TRBJ2-7 and V is TRBV5-4; TCRdb names TRBD2, which stays unverified in the absence of DNA. Germline V gives CDR1 SGHNT, CDR2 YYREEE (reference sequence). CDR3 length equals 15 residues. The CDR3 loop is CASSLAVAGVYEQYF.

This chain's CDR3 is CASSLRGLAEQFF. This rearrangement joins TRBV7-9 to TRBJ2-1; no DNA is available, so the TRBD2 call from TCRdb remains unchecked. Germline values: CDR1 SEHNR, CDR2 FQNEAQ (reference sequence). The CDR3 loop spans 13 amino acids.

Judged by frequency, this clonotype is medium-sized. CDR3 sequence reads: CAWKSFGTLPNTGELFF. The chain combines TRBV30 with TRBJ2-2; TCRdb lists TRBD1, though no DNA is available to test this call. Germline V gene data show CDR1 as GTSNPN and CDR2 as SVGIG (reference sequence). The CDR3 consists of 17 residues.

The CDR3 region is CAISERQGATEAFF. The J gene is TRBJ1-1, the V gene TRBV10-3; TCRdb picks TRBD1, but there is no DNA to check that call. Looked up from germline, CDR1 is ENHRY and CDR2 is SYGVKD. The CDR3 loop spans 14 amino acids.